A selection of T cell receptor beta chains follows, all from one sample in a study of blood T cell repertoires in COVID-19. Profiling relied on immunoSEQ multiplex PCR, and the TCRdb table lists in-frame clones only, not all of them. Among approximately 110,000 clones listed, roughly 83% were seen once. Sequencing was done on a sample of peripheral blood. These receptors were obtained from a woman in her 70s with acute or convalescent COVID-19. Each CDR3 is given with its conserved first and last residue.

>TRBV6-1
CASSEAWGQGNEKLFF
>TRBV29-1
CSVVADRGFSYEQYF
>TRBV2
CASSASDTGYTF
>TRBV4-1
CASSQAGTANTEAFF
>TRBV19
CASRARGGNEQFF
>TRBV11-2
CASSLGLGSGYTF
>TRBV24-1
CATSDEGTGNYGYTF
>TRBV5-1
CASRVTGLDGYTF
>TRBV19
CASSIGLRATGEAFF
>TRBV30
CAWLGGARNTEAFF
>TRBV9
CASSYRDSGRYEQYF
>TRBV19
CASSIDQDRFTDTQYF
>TRBV6-2/TRBV6-3
CASSPRQGANTGELFF
>TRBV6-1
CASSEFLRQGNSPLHF
>TRBV11-3
CASSPAGDDEAFF
>TRBV28
CASSLMRTSDYNEQFF
>TRBV29-1
CSVEETSGGLSSYNEQFF
>TRBV5-1
CASSLSGPLYNEQFF
>TRBV3-1/TRBV3-2
CASSYRSGGSFF
>TRBV11-2
CASSLVADVSYEQYF
>TRBV28
CASSLGRGGYNQPQHF
>TRBV15
CATSGAQREGWETQYF
>TRBV19
CASTKGTGDRNEQFF
>TRBV27
CASSPQGLRNLNTEAFF
>TRBV6-5
CASSSGIANEQFF
>TRBV3-1/TRBV3-2
CASSQATEAFF
>TRBV5-4
CASSLWGGGTEAFF
>TRBV6-6
CASSLGVAGEKLFF
>TRBV5-1
CASSPGDINTGELFF